This T cell receptor (beta chain) stems from a study of blood T cell repertoires in COVID-19. Study-wide context: There were acute and convalescent COVID-19 samples, and they came from the United States, Italy and Spain. PBMCs, B-cell-depleted T cells, or T cells were the source of the cDNA or gDNA that made up the material.

Original processing notes: The authors estimated nucleated cell counts from reference gene primer amplification. Assay used: immunoSEQ multiplex PCR; TCRdb lists only in-frame clones, some missing. V and J calls plus clone size are reproduced from that table; the DNA served to infer D and trimming. This table holds around 400,000 clones, 70% to 90% found once. Germline lookup yields CDR1 SGHTA and CDR2 FQGNSA. The ends were cut back, 5 bases at V and 5 bases at J, with 12 bases in the middle. The CDR3 contains 13 residues. This receptor was obtained from a woman in her 30s with COVID-19, enrolled during active disease. Sequenced sample: peripheral blood. The V call is TRBV7-2, the J call TRBJ1-1, with a weak D call TRBD1 (5 bases). CDR3 nucleotides: TGTGCCAGCAGCCGACGTCAGGGTACTGAAGCTTTCTTT. Protein product: CASSRRQGTEAFF.